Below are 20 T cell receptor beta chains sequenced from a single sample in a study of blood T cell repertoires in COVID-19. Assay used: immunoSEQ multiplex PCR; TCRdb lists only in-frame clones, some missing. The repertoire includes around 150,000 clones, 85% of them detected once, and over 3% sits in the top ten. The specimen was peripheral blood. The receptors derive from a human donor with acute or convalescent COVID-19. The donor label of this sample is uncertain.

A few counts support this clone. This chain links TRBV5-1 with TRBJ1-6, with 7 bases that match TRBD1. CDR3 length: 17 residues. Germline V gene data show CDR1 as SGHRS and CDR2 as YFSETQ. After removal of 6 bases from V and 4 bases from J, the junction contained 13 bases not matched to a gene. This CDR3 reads CASTLFRDSWYNSPLHF. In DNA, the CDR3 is TGCGCCAGCACCCTTTTCCGGGACAGTTGGTATAATTCACCCCTCCACTTT.

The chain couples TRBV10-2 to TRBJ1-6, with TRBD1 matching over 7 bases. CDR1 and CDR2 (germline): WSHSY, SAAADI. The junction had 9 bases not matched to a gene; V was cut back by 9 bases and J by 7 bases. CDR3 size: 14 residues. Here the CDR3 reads CASRAGGENSPLHF. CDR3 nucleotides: TGCGCCAGTAGGGCAGGGGGTGAAAATTCACCCCTCCACTTT.

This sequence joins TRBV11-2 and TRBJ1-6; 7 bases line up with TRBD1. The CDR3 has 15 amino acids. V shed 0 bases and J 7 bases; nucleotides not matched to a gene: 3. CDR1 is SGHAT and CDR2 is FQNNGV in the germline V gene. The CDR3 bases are TGTGCCAGCAGCTTAGAGACAGGGTCGAATTCACCCCTCCACTTT. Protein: CASSLETGSNSPLHF.

The CDR3 loop is CASSLGQGNYEQYF. In DNA form, the CDR3 reads TGCGCCAGCAGCTTGGGACAGGGAAATTACGAGCAGTACTTC. The gene calls are TRBV5-1 and TRBJ2-7, with 7 positions matching TRBD1. The J segment lost 4 bases and the V segment lost 0 bases, leaving 4 bases of the junction unmatched. This CDR3 spans 14 amino acids. Germline V gene sequence: CDR1 SGHRS, CDR2 YFSETQ.

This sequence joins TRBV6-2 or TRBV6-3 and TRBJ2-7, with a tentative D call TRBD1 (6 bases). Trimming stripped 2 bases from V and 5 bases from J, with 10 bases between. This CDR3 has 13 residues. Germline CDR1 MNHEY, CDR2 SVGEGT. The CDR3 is CASSYATGHEQYF. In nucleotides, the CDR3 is TGTGCCAGCAGTTACGCGACAGGTCACGAGCAGTACTTC.

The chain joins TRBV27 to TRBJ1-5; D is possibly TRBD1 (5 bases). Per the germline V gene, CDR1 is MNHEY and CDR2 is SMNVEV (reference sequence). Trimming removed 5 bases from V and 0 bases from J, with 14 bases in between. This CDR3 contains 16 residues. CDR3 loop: CASSLRGGDSNQPQHF. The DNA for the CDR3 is TGTGCCAGCAGTCTAAGGGGAGGGGATAGCAATCAGCCCCAGCATTTT.

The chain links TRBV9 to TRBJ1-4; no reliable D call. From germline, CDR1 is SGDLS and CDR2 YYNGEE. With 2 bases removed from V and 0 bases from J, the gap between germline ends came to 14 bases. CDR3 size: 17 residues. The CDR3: CASSVVGPPATNEKLFF. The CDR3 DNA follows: TGTGCCAGCAGCGTGGTTGGCCCCCCCGCAACTAATGAAAAACTGTTTTTT.

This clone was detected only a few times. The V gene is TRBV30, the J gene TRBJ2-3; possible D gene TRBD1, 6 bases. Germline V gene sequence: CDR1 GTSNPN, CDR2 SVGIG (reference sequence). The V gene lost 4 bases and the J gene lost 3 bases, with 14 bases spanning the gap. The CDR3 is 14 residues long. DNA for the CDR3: TGTGCCTGGATTCAGGGGCGAGGTACAGATACGCAGTATTTT. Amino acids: CAWIQGRGTDTQYF.

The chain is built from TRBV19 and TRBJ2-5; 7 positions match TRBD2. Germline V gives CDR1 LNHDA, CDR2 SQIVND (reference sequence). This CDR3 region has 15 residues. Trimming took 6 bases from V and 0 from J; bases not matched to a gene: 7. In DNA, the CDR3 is TGTGCCAGTAGCCGCAGGCGGGGGAACCAAGAGACCCAGTACTTC. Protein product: CASSRRRGNQETQYF.

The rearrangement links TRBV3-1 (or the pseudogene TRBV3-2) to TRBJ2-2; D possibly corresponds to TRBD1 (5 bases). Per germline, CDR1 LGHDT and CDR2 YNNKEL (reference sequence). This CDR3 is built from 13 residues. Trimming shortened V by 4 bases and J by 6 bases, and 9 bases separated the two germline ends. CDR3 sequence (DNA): TGTGCCAGCAGCCGACAGTCTTCCGGGGAGCTGTTTTTT. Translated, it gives CASSRQSSGELFF.

CDR3 sequence reads: CASSFMERITGELFF. The CDR3 coding sequence is TGTGCCAGCAGCTTTATGGAGAGAATCACCGGGGAGCTGTTTTTT. V and J are TRBV5-8 and TRBJ2-2; no reliable D call. The CDR3 length is 15 residues. Germline V lookup: CDR1 SGHTS, CDR2 YDEGEE. V gave up 2 bases and J gave up 4 bases, with 12 bases separating them. The full variable domain, rest sourced from reference TRBV5-8 and TRBJ2-2, is EAGVTQSPTHLIKTRGQQATLRCSPISGHTSVYWYQQALGLGLQFLLWYDEGEERNRGNFPPRFSGRQFPNYSSELNVNALELEDSALYLCASSFMERITGELFFGEGSRLTVL.

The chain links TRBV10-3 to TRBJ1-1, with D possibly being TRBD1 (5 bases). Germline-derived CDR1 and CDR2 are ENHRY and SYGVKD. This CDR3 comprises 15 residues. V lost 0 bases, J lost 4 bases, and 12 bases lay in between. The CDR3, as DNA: TGTGCCATCAGTGAGTCGTCTCGGGGGAGCACTGAAGCTTTCTTT. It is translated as CAISESSRGSTEAFF.

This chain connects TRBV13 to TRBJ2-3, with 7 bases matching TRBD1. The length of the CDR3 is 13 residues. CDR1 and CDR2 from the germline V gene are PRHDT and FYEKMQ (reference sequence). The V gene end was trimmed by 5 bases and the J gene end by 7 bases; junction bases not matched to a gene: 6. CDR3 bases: TGTGCCAGCAGCCCTTACAGGGGAAATACGCAGTATTTT. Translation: CASSPYRGNTQYF.

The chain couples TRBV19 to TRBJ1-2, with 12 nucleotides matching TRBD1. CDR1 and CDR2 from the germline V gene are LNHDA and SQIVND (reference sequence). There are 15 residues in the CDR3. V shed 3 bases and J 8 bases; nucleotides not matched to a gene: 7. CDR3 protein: CASSMPGTGGDGYTF. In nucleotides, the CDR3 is TGTGCCAGTAGTATGCCCGGGACAGGGGGCGACGGCTACACCTTC.

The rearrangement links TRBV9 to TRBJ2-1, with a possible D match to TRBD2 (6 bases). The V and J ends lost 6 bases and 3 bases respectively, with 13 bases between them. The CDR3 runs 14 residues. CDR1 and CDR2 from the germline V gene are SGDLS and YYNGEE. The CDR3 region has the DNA TGTGCCAGCACCCCGGGGACTTTCTACAATGAGCAGTTCTTC. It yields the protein CASTPGTFYNEQFF.

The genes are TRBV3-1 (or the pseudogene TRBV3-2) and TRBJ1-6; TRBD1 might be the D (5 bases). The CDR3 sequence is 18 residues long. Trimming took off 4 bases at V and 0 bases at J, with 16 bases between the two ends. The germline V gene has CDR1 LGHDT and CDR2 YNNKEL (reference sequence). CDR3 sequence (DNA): TGTGCCAGCAGCCCGAATCGGGGGGGAAGCTCCTATAATTCACCCCTCCACTTT. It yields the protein CASSPNRGGSSYNSPLHF.

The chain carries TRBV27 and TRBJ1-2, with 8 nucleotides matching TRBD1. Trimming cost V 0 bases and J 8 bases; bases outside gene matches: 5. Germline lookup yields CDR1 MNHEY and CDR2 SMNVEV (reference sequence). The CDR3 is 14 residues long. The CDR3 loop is CASSLSGAGGGYTF. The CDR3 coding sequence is TGTGCCAGCAGTTTATCGGGGGCAGGGGGCGGCTACACCTTC.

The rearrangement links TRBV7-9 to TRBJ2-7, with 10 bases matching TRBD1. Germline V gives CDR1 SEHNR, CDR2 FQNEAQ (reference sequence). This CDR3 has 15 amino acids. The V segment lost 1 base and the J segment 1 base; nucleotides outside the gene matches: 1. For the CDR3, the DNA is TGTGCCAGCAGCTTAGTGGACAGGGGGTCCTACGAGCAGTACTTC. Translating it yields CASSLVDRGSYEQYF. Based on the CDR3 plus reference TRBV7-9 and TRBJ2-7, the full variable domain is DTGVSQNPRHKITKRGQNVTFRCDPISEHNRLYWYRQTLGQGPEFLTYFQNEAQLEKSRLLSDRFSAERPKGSFSTLEIQRTEQGDSAMYLCASSLVDRGSYEQYFGPGTRLTVT.

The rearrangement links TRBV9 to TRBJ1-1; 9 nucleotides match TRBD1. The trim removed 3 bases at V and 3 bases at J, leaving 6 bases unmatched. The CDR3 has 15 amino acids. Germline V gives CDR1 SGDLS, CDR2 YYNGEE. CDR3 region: CASSAEQGAYTEAFF. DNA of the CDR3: TGTGCCAGCAGCGCCGAACAGGGGGCGTACACTGAAGCTTTCTTT.

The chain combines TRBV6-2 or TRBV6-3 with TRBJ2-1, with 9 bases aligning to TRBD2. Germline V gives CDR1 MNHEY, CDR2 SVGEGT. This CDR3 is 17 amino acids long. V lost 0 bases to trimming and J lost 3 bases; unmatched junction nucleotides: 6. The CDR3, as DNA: TGTGCCAGCAGTTACTCTCCCCCTAGCGGGGTCTACAATGAGCAGTTCTTC. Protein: CASSYSPPSGVYNEQFF.